Ten or more counts support the clone carrying this TCR beta chain. Its antigen remains unknown. RNA transcripts were the template for amplifying TCR beta CDR3 regions. The TCR CDR3 was amplified in a first-round RT-PCR using the HTBI primer set. TCRdb used MiXCR to reprocess the multiplex PCR reads, holding one entry per CDR3 protein. The sample holds a few hundred thousand distinct CDR3 sequences; around 14% are singletons and the top ten take roughly 14%. The germline CDR1 and CDR2 sequences are DFQATT and SNEGSKA (reference sequence). This CDR3 contains 16 residues. The junction had 8 bases not matched to a gene; V was cut back by 1 base and J by 5 bases. Patients aged 18 to 65 had newly diagnosed hyperthyroidism that had lasted under 2 months. This specimen belongs to a study of T cells in Graves' hyperthyroidism and ophthalmopathy. Findings of the study overall: Blood also showed most of the thyroid clonotypes that were expanded above 0.001.

The chain employs TRBV20-1 and TRBJ2-7; 13 positions match TRBD2. The sequenced sample was blood. The receptor's source is a woman under 30 with Graves' hyperthyroidism. The DNA for the CDR3 is TGCAGTGCTAGAGCAGGACTAGCGGGAGCGTCCCACGAGCAGTACTTC. Protein product: CSARAGLAGASHEQYF.